The entry below gives a single TCR beta chain sequence along with its context. What antigen it recognizes has not been identified. No base quality values were provided; no much bigger clone lies one nucleotide off. This CDR3 is also generated by other DNA sequences in the sample. Participants in the prospective study were enrolled through a virtual design, were aged roughly 18 to 100 years, and lived in roughly 26 United States geographic areas. To assign participants to cohorts, the prospective study relied on clinical history that participants themselves reported in a screening survey and a study questionnaire. Recovered participants in ImmuneRACE Cohort 3 were defined by two consecutive negative NP/OP PCR tests, clearance by a healthcare professional, or resolution of symptoms. Mobile phlebotomists in the prospective study collected whole blood, serum and a nasopharyngeal or oropharyngeal swab from every participant. Additional blood draws and questionnaires over an approximately two-month period could optionally be provided by prospective study participants. Blood samples from the prospective study were shipped frozen or at room temperature prior to DNA extraction.

These data are taken from a study of blood T cell repertoires in COVID-19 (dated by TCRdb to 2018 to 2021). For the study in its entirety: Samples covering the acute and convalescent phases of COVID-19 were provided by collaborators in the United States, Italy and Spain. The material from the prospective study consisted of cDNA or gDNA derived from T cells, B-cell-depleted T cells, or PBMCs. Deeply sampled blood TCRbeta repertoires from subjects exposed to, actively infected with, or recovered from COVID-19 were included in the dataset. The repertoires were released in a freely available public database meant as a resource for research on the immune response to SARS-CoV-2. Samples were obtained from the ongoing ImmuneRACE study (first 160 participants) and from approximately 1,200 subjects provided by 6 global collaborators. The sample metadata nearly always contained a de-identified subject ID, COVID-19 status, age in years and sex. HLA class I and class II types, where available, came from metadata supplied by the sample provider rather than from assay-based typing. On the study overall, not on this receptor specifically: The amount of clinical and demographic metadata varied by source and participant and was provided uncurated.

The immunoSEQ Assay, a bias-controlled multiplex PCR, was used to amplify TCRbeta CDR3 regions from genomic DNA. The authors' analysis ran thus. Within the assay, amplification of reference gene primers was used to estimate how many nucleated cells each sample contained. To quantify the absolute abundance of each unique TCRbeta CDR3 rearrangement, sequence reads were collapsed and filtered. For each sample, productive Simpson clonality was calculated as the square root of Simpson's diversity index across productive rearrangements. TCRdb retrieved this table from immuneACCESS and kept in-frame rearrangements only. Not all clones are present; in checked studies, unresolved V genes account for under half, and no reason is known for the remainder. The V and J calls and the clone size are those of that table, but D and trimming were determined from the DNA. The sample includes 180,000 or so clones, with about 80% observed a single time. The ten largest clonotypes hold roughly 7% of the sample.

The source is a man aged 35 to 55 who had recovered from COVID-19. The sequenced sample consisted of PBMCs or T cells enriched from blood (not recorded which).

The CDR3 reads as follows: CASSAGQGDYGYTF. The nucleotide sequence is TGTGCCAGCAGCGCGGGACAGGGAGACTATGGCTACACCTTC. The sequence links TRBV9 to TRBJ1-2, with 9 central nucleotides matching TRBD1. From its cysteine to its phenylalanine, the CDR3 spans 14 amino acids. CDR3 DNA is the only sequence kept; it has 42 bases, read in frame from the first base. CDR1 and CDR2 are drawn from the germline V gene: SGDLS, YYNGEE. V trim: 3 bases; J trim: 3 bases; unmatched bases: 3.